The 13 T cell receptor beta chains given below trace back to one sample, sequenced in a study of blood T cell repertoires in COVID-19. Data came from immunoSEQ multiplex PCR; TCRdb stores just in-frame clones and leaves some out. Counted here are approximately 50,000 clones, 75% to 90% occurring once; the ten biggest clones make up 15% to 20%. Sequenced: peripheral blood. Receptors were obtained from a human donor in a cohort sampled during active COVID-19.

This chain connects TRBV10-3 to TRBJ2-1, with D possibly matching TRBD1 (6 bases). CDR1 and CDR2 from the germline V gene are ENHRY and SYGVKD. Trimming removed 7 bases from V and 4 bases from J, with 14 bases in between. The CDR3 runs 14 residues. The CDR3 here is CAINRDTKYNEQFF. The CDR3 nucleotides are TGTGCCATCAACCGGGACACTAAGTACAATGAGCAGTTCTTC.

J is TRBJ1-5 and V is TRBV6-1; 9 nucleotides match TRBD1. The V and J ends lost 1 base and 4 bases, in that order; junction bases with no gene match: 14. The CDR3 covers 19 residues. The germline V gene encodes CDR1 MNHNS and CDR2 SASEGT. DNA of the CDR3: TGTGCCAGCAGTGAAGAAGGCCGTCTGGGGACAGGGCGTAATCAGCCCCAGCATTTT. Amino acid sequence: CASSEEGRLGTGRNQPQHF.

The genes are TRBV5-1 and TRBJ2-7, with D possibly being TRBD1 (6 bases). Trimming shortened V by 4 bases and J by 3 bases, and 8 bases separated the two germline ends. The CDR3 has 12 residues. The V gene's germline CDR1 is SGHRS and CDR2 YFSETQ. Written as DNA, the CDR3 is TGCGCCAGCAGCCAGGACAGCTACGAGCAGTACTTC. Its protein product is CASSQDSYEQYF.

The J gene is TRBJ2-5, the V gene TRBV18, with a tentative D call TRBD2 (5 bases). Trimming shortened V by 5 bases and J by 1 base, and 8 bases separated the two germline ends. This CDR3 has 13 amino acids. The germline CDR1 and CDR2 sequences are KGHSH and LQKENI. The CDR3 coding sequence is TGTGCCAGCTCAGGGGAGAGCCAAGAGACCCAGTACTTC. This sequence encodes CASSGESQETQYF.

Many counts were recorded for this clone. V and J are TRBV15 and TRBJ2-3; 8 bases agree with TRBD1. This CDR3 contains 16 residues. V trimming: 5 bases; J trimming: 4 bases; junction bases outside the gene matches: 11. Germline CDR1 is LNHNV and CDR2 is YYDKDF (reference sequence). The CDR3 DNA sequence: TGTGCCACCAGCGGAGGGACAGGTGATGGGGCAGATACGCAGTATTTT. This translates into CATSGGTGDGADTQYF.

This chain joins TRBV5-1 and TRBJ2-3; D remains unclear. The ends were cut back, 4 bases at V and 6 bases at J, with 12 bases in the middle. Germline V gene data show CDR1 as SGHRS and CDR2 as YFSETQ. This CDR3 has 13 residues. This CDR3 reads CASSPLIRDTQYF. CDR3 sequence (DNA): TGCGCCAGCAGCCCCCTGATTCGGGATACGCAGTATTTT.

The chain recombines TRBV30 with TRBJ1-2; 12 nucleotides align to TRBD1. CDR3 length equals 12 residues. The germline V gene encodes CDR1 GTSNPN and CDR2 SVGIG (reference sequence). V lost 8 bases to trimming and J lost 8 bases; unmatched junction nucleotides: 6. This CDR3 is CAREGTGGGYTF. The CDR3 DNA follows: TGTGCCCGAGAGGGGACAGGGGGCGGCTACACCTTC. Variable domain in full (rest from reference TRBV30 and TRBJ1-2): SQTIHQWPATLVQPVGSPLSLECTVEGTSNPNLYWYRQAAGRGLQLLFYSVGIGQISSEVPQNLSASRPQDRQFILSSKKLLLSDSGFYLCAREGTGGGYTFGSGTRLTVV.

The table lists this clone with a few counts. J is TRBJ2-1 and V is TRBV6-5; 8 nucleotides match TRBD1. Germline values: CDR1 MNHEY, CDR2 SVGAGI. V was pared by 0 bases and J by 8 bases, with 6 bases of the junction left unmatched. The CDR3 runs to 15 residues. CDR3 region: CASSYSMDRAYEQFF. The CDR3 nucleotides read TGTGCCAGCAGTTACTCGATGGACAGGGCCTATGAGCAGTTCTTC.

CDR3 nucleotides: TGTGCCAGCAGCTTAGGACAGGTCAGCAACATTCAGTACTTC. It encodes CASSLGQVSNIQYF. The J gene is TRBJ2-4, the V gene TRBV7-9; tentatively, D is TRBD1 (6 bases). CDR1 and CDR2 from the germline V gene are SEHNR and FQNEAQ (reference sequence). Trimming left V 1 base short and J 7 bases short, with 11 bases between. This CDR3 has 14 residues.

A few counts support this clone. In DNA form, the CDR3 reads TGTGCCAGCCGACGTGTGGAGCTAGGTAACAATGAGCAGTTCTTC. Translated, it gives CASRRVELGNNEQFF. The chain combines TRBV6-5 with TRBJ2-1; the D is unclear. Per germline, CDR1 MNHEY and CDR2 SVGAGI. CDR3 length: 15 amino acids. V lost 8 bases to trimming and J lost 5 bases, with 19 bases between them.

The V and J genes are TRBV24-1 and TRBJ2-3, with a tentative D call TRBD2 (6 bases). Germline V gives CDR1 KGHDR, CDR2 SFDVKD. Trimming shortened V by 3 bases and J by 4 bases, and 13 bases separated the two germline ends. This CDR3 contains 15 residues. The CDR3 reads CATSDRGTTPDTQYF. The CDR3 nucleotides are TGTGCCACCAGTGATCGCGGGACGACTCCAGATACGCAGTATTTT.

The chain uses TRBV5-1 and TRBJ1-5; D is perhaps TRBD1 (5 bases). V dropped 6 bases and J dropped 6 bases, with 19 bases sitting between them. Germline CDR1 is SGHRS and CDR2 is YFSETQ. The CDR3 is 15 residues long. The CDR3 nucleotides are TGCGCCAGCAATGGCCCCAGGGATTGGGTTCAGCCCCAGCATTTT. Amino acids: CASNGPRDWVQPQHF.

The chain couples TRBV6-5 to TRBJ2-2; 7 nucleotides align to TRBD1. From germline, CDR1 is MNHEY and CDR2 SVGAGI. V was clipped by 4 bases and J by 3 bases; unmatched bases: 5. The length of the CDR3 is 15 residues. In DNA form, the CDR3 reads TGTGCCAGCAGTTCGGGACAGACAGACACCGGGGAGCTGTTTTTT. This encodes CASSSGQTDTGELFF.